These 20 T cell receptor beta chains came from one sample sequenced in a study of blood T cells in healthy people across ages. Using a J-beta primer mix together with a sample-barcoded 5' primer, a second PCR was run for roughly 6 to 12 cycles. TCRdb reprocessed the 5' RACE reads via MiXCR and lists one record per CDR3 protein. Of roughly 800,000 distinct CDR3 sequences in the sample, around 24% are singletons; the top ten hold 2.5% to 3.5%. This same sample was also taken into another study, of T cells of mothers and their children.

Sample: blood. All receptors come from a boy aged 10-17 years in good health.

This clonotype has a count of ten or more. The chain is built from TRBV20-1 and TRBJ1-4; D is undetermined. V was trimmed by 0 bases and J by 7 bases, leaving 15 bases between them. Per the germline V gene, CDR1 is DFQATT and CDR2 is SNEGSKA (reference sequence). This CDR3 has 15 amino acids. The CDR3 nucleotides are TGCAGTGCTAGAGAAGCGACGGGGTGGGGTGAAAAACTGTTTTTT. The encoded protein is CSAREATGWGEKLFF.

This chain connects TRBV9 to TRBJ2-2; a possible D gene is TRBD1 (6 bases). Germline CDR1 reads SGDLS; CDR2 reads YYNGEE. The CDR3 consists of 15 residues. The germline V and J ends were trimmed by 0 bases and 5 bases, with 11 bases remaining between them. The CDR3 protein is CASSVDRVITGELFF. CDR3 DNA sequence: TGTGCCAGCAGCGTAGACAGGGTAATTACCGGGGAGCTGTTTTTT. The full variable domain, in which reference TRBV9 and TRBJ2-2 provide the parts outside the CDR3, is DSGVTQTPKHLITATGQRVTLRCSPRSGDLSVYWYQQSLDQGLQFLIQYYNGEERAKGNILERFSAQQFPDLHSELNLSSLELGDSALYFCASSVDRVITGELFFGEGSRLTVL.

The chain employs TRBV5-6 and TRBJ2-7; D is ambiguous. The V end lost 0 bases, the J end lost 5 bases, and 9 bases lay between the germline ends. The CDR3 length is 13 residues. Germline V gives CDR1 SGHDT, CDR2 YYEEEE. CDR3 sequence (DNA): TGTGCCAGCAGCTTGGACCAGCAGGACGAGCAGTACTTC. Protein product: CASSLDQQDEQYF.

This clonotype appeared a few times. The germline gene is not matched at one end of the junction; a read error may be the cause. The rearrangement joins TRBV12-3 or TRBV12-4 to TRBJ1-1; 8 nucleotides align to TRBD1. This CDR3 contains 14 residues. CDR3: CASRTRQGYTEAFF. The CDR3 DNA is TGTGCCAGCAGGACTAGACAGGGGTATACTGAGGCTTTCTTT.

The V and J genes are TRBV6-5 and TRBJ2-1; tentative D call: TRBD2 (6 bases). The J call may be mistaken, given a closer DNA end match to TRBJ2-5. The CDR3 has 17 residues. Germline assignment: CDR1 MNHEY and CDR2 SVGAGI. The CDR3 DNA sequence: TGTGCCAGCAGTTACGCGCAGGCGGGGACTGGGGGGGAGACCCAGTACTTC. It is translated as CASSYAQAGTGGETQYF.

This clonotype was detected a few times. The chain recombines TRBV12-3 or TRBV12-4 with TRBJ2-2; either TRBD1 or TRBD2 may fit D (6 bases each). This CDR3 is built from 15 residues. Trimming took off 6 bases at V and 1 base at J, with 12 bases between the two ends. The CDR3 loop is CASSSRGLNTGELFF. CDR3 coding DNA: TGTGCCAGCAGCTCCAGGGGACTGAACACCGGGGAGCTGTTTTTT.

Remarks on this clonotype: The CDR3 does not close with the conserved phenylalanine or tryptophan, likely indicating a read error. This sequence joins TRBV7-2 and TRBJ1-2, with 10 positions matching TRBD1. The CDR3 is 14 amino acids. Germline V gene sequence: CDR1 SGHTA, CDR2 FQGNSA. V was pared by 4 bases and J by 5 bases, with 4 bases of the junction left unmatched. The CDR3 is CASSSRTGGYGYTL. Here the CDR3 DNA reads TGTGCCAGCAGCTCCAGGACAGGGGGGTATGGCTACACCCTC.

This clonotype was found a few times. The rearrangement links TRBV9 to TRBJ2-5; 9 nucleotides match TRBD1. The closer fit of TRBJ2-7 to the DNA end suggests the J call may be wrong. The CDR3 spans 17 residues. Germline-derived CDR1 and CDR2 are SGDLS and YYNGEE. The chain's CDR3 is CASSVIIGDRASYEQYF. CDR3 DNA sequence: TGTGCCAGCAGCGTAATTATTGGGGACAGGGCATCCTACGAGCAGTACTTC.

V and J are TRBV18 and TRBJ1-3; D is perhaps TRBD1 (5 bases). V dropped 6 bases and J dropped 1 base, with 13 bases sitting between them. The CDR3 extends over 15 amino acids. The germline gives CDR1 KGHSH, CDR2 LQKENI. This chain's CDR3 is CASSPGPGSGNTIYF. The DNA of the CDR3 is TGTGCCAGCTCGCCAGGGCCAGGATCTGGAAACACCATATATTTT.

This clonotype was detected only a few times. The chain links TRBV18 to TRBJ2-2; 9 bases fit TRBD2. V was pared by 2 bases and J by 0 bases, with 4 bases of the junction left unmatched. CDR3 length equals 17 residues. Germline CDR1 and CDR2: KGHSH and LQKENI. CDR3 DNA: TGTGCCAGCTCACCAAAAGCGGGGGGCCCGAACACCGGGGAGCTGTTTTTT. It specifies CASSPKAGGPNTGELFF.

This sequence joins TRBV6-5 and TRBJ1-6, with a weak D call TRBD1 (5 bases). CDR1 and CDR2 (germline): MNHEY, SVGAGI. The CDR3 runs to 16 residues. V was cut by 0 bases and J by 9 bases, with 15 bases left in between. For the CDR3, the DNA is TGTGCCAGCAGTTACTCCACGGGGCCGGGGGGTTCACCCCTCCACTTT. As protein: CASSYSTGPGGSPLHF.

The V gene is TRBV3-1, the J gene TRBJ2-7; possible D gene TRBD2, 6 bases. The CDR3 runs to 17 residues. The germline V gene encodes CDR1 LGHDT and CDR2 YNNKEL (reference sequence). V lost 8 bases, J lost 6 bases, and 29 bases lay in between. The CDR3 DNA sequence: TGTGCCAGCTCTACCTACTCTGGGGGGAGATTGGGCGGCGAGCAGTACTTC. The encoded protein is CASSTYSGGRLGGEQYF.

This clonotype was detected ten times or more. The chain uses TRBV18 and TRBJ2-5; perhaps D is TRBD1 or TRBD2 (6 bases each). Trimming took off 6 bases at V and 1 base at J, with 9 bases between the two ends. CDR3 length equals 13 residues. Germline-derived CDR1 and CDR2 are KGHSH and LQKENI. CDR3 sequence: CASSPGAQETQYF. In DNA, the CDR3 is TGTGCCAGCTCGCCGGGGGCCCAAGAGACCCAGTACTTC.

The J gene is TRBJ2-7, the V gene TRBV5-1; 7 bases align to TRBD1. The CDR3 totals 15 residues. The germline V gene encodes CDR1 SGHRS and CDR2 YFSETQ. J gave up 1 base and V 4 bases, and 8 bases lay outside the gene matches. CDR3 sequence (DNA): TGCGCCAGCAGCCCAGGGGGTAAGCGATCCTACGAGCAGTACTTC. It codes for CASSPGGKRSYEQYF.

DNA of the CDR3: TGCAGTGCTAGAGGTGAAGTTCAAGAGACCCAGTACTTC. Translating it yields CSARGEVQETQYF. The chain uses TRBV20-1 and TRBJ2-5; D is unresolved. Germline V CDR1 and CDR2: DFQATT, SNEGSKA (reference sequence). The CDR3 runs 13 residues. V was pared by 1 base and J by 2 bases, with 8 bases between.

The chain carries TRBV7-2 and TRBJ2-5; 10 bases are a match to TRBD2. The J call is uncertain, as TRBJ2-7 better fits the DNA end. Germline CDR1 SGHTA, CDR2 FQGNSA. This CDR3 is built from 15 residues. The CDR3 is CASSLEAGGTYEQYF. The DNA of the CDR3 is TGTGCCAGCAGCTTAGAAGCGGGGGGGACCTACGAGCAGTACTTC.

This clonotype was seen more than once but under ten times. This rearrangement joins TRBV4-1 to TRBJ2-2; D gene unclear. Per the germline V gene, CDR1 is MGHRA and CDR2 is YSYEKL. Trimming took 3 bases from V and 7 from J, leaving 15 bases between them. The CDR3 runs 15 residues. The CDR3 DNA reads as TGCGCCAGCAGCCAGAGACCAGTTGTCTACGGGGAGCTGTTTTTT. This sequence encodes CASSQRPVVYGELFF.

The chain is built from TRBV2 and TRBJ2-6; 8 nucleotides agree with TRBD1. CDR1 is SNHLY, CDR2 FYNNEI, per germline. The CDR3 extends over 18 amino acids. J was trimmed by 0 bases and V by 5 bases; bases with no gene match: 9. The CDR3 DNA reads as TGTGCCAGCAGTCGTACCGGGACAGGCTCCTCTGGGGCCAACGTCCTGACTTTC. Translated: CASSRTGTGSSGANVLTF.

This clonotype has just a few counts. The chain joins TRBV7-9 to TRBJ2-1; D is perhaps TRBD1 (5 bases). The ends were cut back, 4 bases at V and 5 bases at J, with 15 bases in the middle. Germline loops: CDR1 SEHNR, CDR2 FQNEAQ (reference sequence). The CDR3 is 15 amino acids. The CDR3 is CASSSRQNFHNEQFF. The CDR3 bases are TGTGCCAGCAGCTCCCGACAGAACTTTCACAATGAGCAGTTCTTC.

J is TRBJ1-1 and V is TRBV21-1; no check of the table's D call, TRBD1, against the DNA was made. TRBV21-1 is classified as a pseudogene. The CDR3 runs to 17 residues. The CDR3 DNA is TGTGCCAGCAGCAAAGTTCCCGGGACCCCTCCCCAAAGGGAAGCTTTCTTT. Its translation is CASSKVPGTPPQREAFF.